This entry concerns a single T cell receptor (beta chain). V was pared by 4 bases and J by 4 bases, with 16 bases between. The CDR3 has 15 amino acids. The germline gives CDR1 MGHRA, CDR2 YSYEKL. The table came from immunoSEQ multiplex PCR; TCRdb's copy has only in-frame clones and leaves some out. The sample holds over 60,000 clones; approximately 91% are singletons and the top ten take around 1.7%. This specimen belongs to a study of graft-versus-host responses after intestinal transplantation. Study in general: Anti-thymocyte globulin induction preceded two to four years of tacrolimus and steroid maintenance in all recipients.

Intraepithelial plus lamina propria lymphocytes were released by processing graft tissue. Source: ileum tissue, taken roughly 390 days after transplant. This clonotype originated in a human patient who received an intestinal transplant, so some T cells may come from the graft donor. The chain carries TRBV4-1 and TRBJ2-5, with D tentatively TRBD1 (5 bases). The CDR3 region is CASSPQLPQGETQYF. CDR3 sequence (DNA): TGCGCCAGCAGCCCCCAGCTCCCGCAGGGAGAGACCCAGTACTTC.